This paragraph reports one T cell receptor (beta chain). TCRdb's table, derived via immunoSEQ multiplex PCR, lists solely in-frame clones and lacks some. The table has about 750,000 clones, about 91% seen once. Cells designated naive CD8 were CD45RO-negative and were positively selected for CCR7, with terminally differentiated effector memory CD45RA+ cells excluded. The data originate from a study of shared clonotypes between healthy human individuals. In germline, CDR1 is MNHEY, CDR2 SMNVEV (reference sequence). The CDR3 runs to 16 residues. V lost 5 bases and J 0 bases, leaving 15 bases between the germline ends.

The genes are TRBV27 and TRBJ2-3, with D tentatively TRBD1 (6 bases). The receptor was derived from a man younger than 40 in good health. Input material: naive CD8+ T cells sorted from blood. The CDR3, as DNA: TGTGCCAGCAGTACACTCGGACAGACTAGCACAGATACGCAGTATTTT. Amino acid sequence: CASSTLGQTSTDTQYF.